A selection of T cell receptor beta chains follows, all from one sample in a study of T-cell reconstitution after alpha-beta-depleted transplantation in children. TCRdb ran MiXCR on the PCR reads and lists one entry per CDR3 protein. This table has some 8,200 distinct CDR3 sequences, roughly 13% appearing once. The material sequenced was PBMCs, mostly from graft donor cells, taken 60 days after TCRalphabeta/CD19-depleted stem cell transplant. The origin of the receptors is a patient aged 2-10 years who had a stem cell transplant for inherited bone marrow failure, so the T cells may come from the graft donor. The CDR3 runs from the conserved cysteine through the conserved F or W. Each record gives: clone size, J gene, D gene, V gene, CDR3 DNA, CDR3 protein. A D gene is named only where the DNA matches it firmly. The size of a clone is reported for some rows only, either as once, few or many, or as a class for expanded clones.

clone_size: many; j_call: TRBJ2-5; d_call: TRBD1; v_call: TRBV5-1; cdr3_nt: TGCGCCAGCAGCTTAAATACAGGGGGCGTAGAGACCCAGTACTTC; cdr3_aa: CASSLNTGGVETQYF
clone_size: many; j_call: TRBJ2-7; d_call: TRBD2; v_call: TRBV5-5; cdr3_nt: TGTGCCAGCAGCACAGGACTAGCGGGAGGGTACGAGCAGTACTTC; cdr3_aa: CASSTGLAGGYEQYF
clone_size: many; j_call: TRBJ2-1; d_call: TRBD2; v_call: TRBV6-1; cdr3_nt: TGTGCCAGCAGTGCACTACAGACTAGCGGGAGTCTTAGTGAGCAGTTCTTC; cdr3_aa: CASSALQTSGSLSEQFF
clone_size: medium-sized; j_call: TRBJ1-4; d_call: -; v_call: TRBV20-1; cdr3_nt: TGCAGTGCTAGAGATCCGGGACCAAATGAAAAACTGTTTTTT; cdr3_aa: CSARDPGPNEKLFF
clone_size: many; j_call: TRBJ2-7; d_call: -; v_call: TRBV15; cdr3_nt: TGTGCCACCAGCAGAGATCGGCTTGCCTACGAGCAGTACTTC; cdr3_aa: CATSRDRLAYEQYF
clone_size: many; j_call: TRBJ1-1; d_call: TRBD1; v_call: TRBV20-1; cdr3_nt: TGCAGTGCTAGAGCTTGGGACAGCTGGACCACTGAAGCTTTCTTT; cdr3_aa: CSARAWDSWTTEAFF
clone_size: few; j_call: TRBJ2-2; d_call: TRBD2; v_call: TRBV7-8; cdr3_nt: TGTGCCAGCAGCTTAGTGCGACGGGAGGGCCGACCGGGGGAGCTGTTTTTT; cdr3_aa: CASSLVRREGRPGELFF
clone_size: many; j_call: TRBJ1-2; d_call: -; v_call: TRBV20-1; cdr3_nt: TGCAGTGCGAGACAGCTAAACTATGGCTACACCTTC; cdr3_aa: CSARQLNYGYTF
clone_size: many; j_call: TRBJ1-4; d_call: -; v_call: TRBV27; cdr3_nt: TGTGCCAGCAGTTTAAACGGGTGGGAAAAACTGTTTTTT; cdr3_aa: CASSLNGWEKLFF
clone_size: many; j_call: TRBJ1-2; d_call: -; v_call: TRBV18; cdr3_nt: TGTGCCAGCTCACCAACCAGGATCTATGGCTACACCTTC; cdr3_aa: CASSPTRIYGYTF
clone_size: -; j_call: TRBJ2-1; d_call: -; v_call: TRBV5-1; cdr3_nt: TGCGCCAGCACGGTCCACCCCTACAATGAGCAGTTCTTC; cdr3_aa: CASTVHPYNEQFF
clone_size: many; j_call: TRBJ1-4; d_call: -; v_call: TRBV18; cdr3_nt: TGTGCCAGCTCACCCAGATTTGCGACTAATGAAAAACTGTTTTTT; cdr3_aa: CASSPRFATNEKLFF
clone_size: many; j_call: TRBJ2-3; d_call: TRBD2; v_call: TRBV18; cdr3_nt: TGTGCCAGCTCACCGGTGACTAGCGGAAGCACAGATACGCAGTATTTT; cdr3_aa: CASSPVTSGSTDTQYF